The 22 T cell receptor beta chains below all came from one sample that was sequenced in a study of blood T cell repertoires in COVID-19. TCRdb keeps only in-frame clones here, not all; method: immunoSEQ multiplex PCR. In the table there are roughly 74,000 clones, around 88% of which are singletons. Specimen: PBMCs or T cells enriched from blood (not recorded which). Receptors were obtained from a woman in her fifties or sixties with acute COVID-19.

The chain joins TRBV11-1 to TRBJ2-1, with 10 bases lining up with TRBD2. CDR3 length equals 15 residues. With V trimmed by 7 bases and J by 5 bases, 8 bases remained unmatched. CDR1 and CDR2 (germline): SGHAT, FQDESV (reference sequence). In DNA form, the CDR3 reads TGTGCCAGCACCATTAGCGGGAGGATTAACAATGAGCAGTTCTTC. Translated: CASTISGRINNEQFF.

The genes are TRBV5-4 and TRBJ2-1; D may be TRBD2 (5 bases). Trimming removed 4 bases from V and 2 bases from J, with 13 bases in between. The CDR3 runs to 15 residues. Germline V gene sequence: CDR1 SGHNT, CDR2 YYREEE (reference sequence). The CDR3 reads CASSADSRTYNEQFF. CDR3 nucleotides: TGTGCCAGCAGCGCGGACTCCCGAACCTACAATGAGCAGTTCTTC.

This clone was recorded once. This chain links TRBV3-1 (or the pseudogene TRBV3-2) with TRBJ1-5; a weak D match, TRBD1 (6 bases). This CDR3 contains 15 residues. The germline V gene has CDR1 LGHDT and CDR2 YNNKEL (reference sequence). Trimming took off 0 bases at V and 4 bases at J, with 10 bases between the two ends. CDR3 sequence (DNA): TGTGCCAGCAGCCAAGATCGTCAGGGGAATCAGCCCCAGCATTTT. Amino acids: CASSQDRQGNQPQHF.

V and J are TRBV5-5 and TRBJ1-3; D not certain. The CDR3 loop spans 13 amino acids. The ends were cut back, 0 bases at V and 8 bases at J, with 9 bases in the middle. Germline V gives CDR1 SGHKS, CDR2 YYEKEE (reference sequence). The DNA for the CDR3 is TGTGCCAGCAGCTTGGCCGGGAGGGACACCATATATTTT. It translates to CASSLAGRDTIYF.

The CDR3 protein is CASSRPGVEQFF. The CDR3 DNA follows: TGTGCCAGCAGTCGCCCGGGGGTTGAGCAGTTCTTC. V and J are TRBV19 and TRBJ2-1; maybe TRBD2 (6 bases). This CDR3 has 12 residues. Germline CDR1 is LNHDA and CDR2 is SQIVND (reference sequence). With 9 bases removed from V and 9 bases from J, the gap between germline ends came to 15 bases.

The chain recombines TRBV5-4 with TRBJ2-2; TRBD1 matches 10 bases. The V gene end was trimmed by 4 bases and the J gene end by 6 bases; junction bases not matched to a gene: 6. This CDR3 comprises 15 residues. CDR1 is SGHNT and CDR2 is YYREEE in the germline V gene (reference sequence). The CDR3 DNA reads TGTGCCAGCAGCCCTGACAGGGGGCGTGCCGGGGAGCTGTTTTTT. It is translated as CASSPDRGRAGELFF.

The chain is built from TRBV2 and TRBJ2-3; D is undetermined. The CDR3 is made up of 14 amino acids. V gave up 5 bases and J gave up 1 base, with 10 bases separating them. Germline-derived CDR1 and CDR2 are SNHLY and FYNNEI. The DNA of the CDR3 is TGTGCCAGCAGTAGTCTTACAGGCACAGATACGCAGTATTTT. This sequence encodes CASSSLTGTDTQYF. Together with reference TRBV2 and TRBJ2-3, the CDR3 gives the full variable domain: EPEVTQTPSHQVTQMGQEVILRCVPISNHLYFYWYRQILGQKVEFLVSFYNNEISEKSEIFDDQFSVERPDGSNFTLKIRSTKLEDSAMYFCASSSLTGTDTQYFGPGTRLTVL.

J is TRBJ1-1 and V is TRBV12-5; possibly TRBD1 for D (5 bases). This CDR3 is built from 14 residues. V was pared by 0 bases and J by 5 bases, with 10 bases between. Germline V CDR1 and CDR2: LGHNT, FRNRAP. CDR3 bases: TGTGCTAGTGGTTTGGTACCCCGGGGGACTGAAGCTTTCTTT. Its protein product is CASGLVPRGTEAFF.

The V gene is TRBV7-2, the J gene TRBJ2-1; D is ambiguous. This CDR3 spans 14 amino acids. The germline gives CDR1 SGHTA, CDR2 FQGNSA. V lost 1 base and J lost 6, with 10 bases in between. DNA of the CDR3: TGTGCCAGCAGCTTAGGCCCAAACACCAATGAGCAGTTCTTC. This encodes CASSLGPNTNEQFF.

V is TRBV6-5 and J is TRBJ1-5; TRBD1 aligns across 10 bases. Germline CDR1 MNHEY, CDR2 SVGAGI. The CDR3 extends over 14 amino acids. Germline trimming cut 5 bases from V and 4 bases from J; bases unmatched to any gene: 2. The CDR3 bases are TGTGCCAGCAGTCTGGGACAGGGGAATCAGCCCCAGCATTTT. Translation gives CASSLGQGNQPQHF.

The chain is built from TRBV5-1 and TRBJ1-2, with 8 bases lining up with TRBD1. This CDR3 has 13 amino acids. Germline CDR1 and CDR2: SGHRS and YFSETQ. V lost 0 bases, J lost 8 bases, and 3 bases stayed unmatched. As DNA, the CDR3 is TGCGCCAGCAGCTTGGAGACAGGGGAAGGCTACACCTTC. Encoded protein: CASSLETGEGYTF.

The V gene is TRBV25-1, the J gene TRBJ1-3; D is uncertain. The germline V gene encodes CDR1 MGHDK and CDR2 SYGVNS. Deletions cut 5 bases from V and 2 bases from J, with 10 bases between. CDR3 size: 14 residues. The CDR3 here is CASSRGRPGNTIYF. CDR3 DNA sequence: TGTGCCAGCAGTCGAGGTCGGCCTGGAAACACCATATATTTT.

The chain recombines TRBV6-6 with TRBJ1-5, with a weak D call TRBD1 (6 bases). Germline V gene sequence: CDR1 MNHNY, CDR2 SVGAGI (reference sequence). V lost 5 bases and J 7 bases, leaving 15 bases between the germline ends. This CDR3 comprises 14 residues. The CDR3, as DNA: TGTGCCAGCAGTCTCTTTCAGGGGCGGCAGCCCCAGCATTTT. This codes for CASSLFQGRQPQHF.

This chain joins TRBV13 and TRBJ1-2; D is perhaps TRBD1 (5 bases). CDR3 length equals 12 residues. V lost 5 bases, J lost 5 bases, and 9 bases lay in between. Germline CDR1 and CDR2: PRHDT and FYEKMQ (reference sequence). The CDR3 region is CASSPGLYGYTF. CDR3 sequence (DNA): TGTGCCAGCAGCCCGGGACTGTATGGCTACACCTTC.

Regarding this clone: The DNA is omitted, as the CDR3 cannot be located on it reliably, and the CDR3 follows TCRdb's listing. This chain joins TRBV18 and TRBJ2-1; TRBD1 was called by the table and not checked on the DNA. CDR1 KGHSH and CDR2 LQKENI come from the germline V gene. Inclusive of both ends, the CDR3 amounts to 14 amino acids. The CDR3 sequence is CASSPFGQGREQFF.

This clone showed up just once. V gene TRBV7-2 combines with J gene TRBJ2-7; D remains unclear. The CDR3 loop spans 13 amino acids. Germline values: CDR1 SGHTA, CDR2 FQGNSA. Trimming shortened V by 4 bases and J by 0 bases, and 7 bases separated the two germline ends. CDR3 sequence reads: CASSSRVSYEQYF. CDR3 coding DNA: TGTGCCAGCAGCTCCCGGGTCTCCTACGAGCAGTACTTC.

CDR3 DNA: TGTGCCAGCAGTTTCTCTCGGACAGGCAATCAGCCCCAGCATTTT. Amino acids: CASSFSRTGNQPQHF. This chain links TRBV27 with TRBJ1-5; D might be TRBD1 (6 bases). Trimming took off 3 bases at V and 2 bases at J, with 11 bases between the two ends. The CDR3 extends over 15 amino acids. In germline, CDR1 is MNHEY, CDR2 SMNVEV (reference sequence).

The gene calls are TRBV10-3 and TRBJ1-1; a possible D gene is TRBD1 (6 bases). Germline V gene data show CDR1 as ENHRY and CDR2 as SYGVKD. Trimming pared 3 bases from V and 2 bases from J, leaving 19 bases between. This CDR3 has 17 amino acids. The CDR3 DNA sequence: TGTGCCATCAGTGATCTTAGGGGGGGTTCCCTCAACACTGAAGCTTTCTTT. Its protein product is CAISDLRGGSLNTEAFF.

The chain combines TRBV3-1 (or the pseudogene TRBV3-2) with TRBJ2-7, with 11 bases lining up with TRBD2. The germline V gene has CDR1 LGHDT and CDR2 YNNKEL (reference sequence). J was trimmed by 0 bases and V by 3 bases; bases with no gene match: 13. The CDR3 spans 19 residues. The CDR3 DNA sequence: TGTGCCAGCAGCCACCCCCCGGGACTAGCGGTGTCAAGCTCCTACGAGCAGTACTTC. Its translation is CASSHPPGLAVSSSYEQYF.

CDR3 sequence: CASSFRGPLYNSPLHF. The CDR3 region has the DNA TGTGCCAGCAGTTTCAGGGGGCCCCTTTATAATTCACCCCTCCACTTT. The chain has TRBV27 and TRBJ1-6, with TRBD1 matching 8 bases. From germline, CDR1 is MNHEY and CDR2 SMNVEV (reference sequence). V shed 3 bases and J 4 bases; nucleotides not matched to a gene: 5. The CDR3 is 16 residues long.

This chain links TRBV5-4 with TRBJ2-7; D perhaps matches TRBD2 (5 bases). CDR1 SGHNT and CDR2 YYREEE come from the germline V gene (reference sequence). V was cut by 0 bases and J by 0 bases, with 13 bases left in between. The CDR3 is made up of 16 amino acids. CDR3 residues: CASSLEEGAVSYEQYF. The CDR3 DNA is TGTGCCAGCAGCTTGGAGGAAGGAGCGGTCTCCTACGAGCAGTACTTC.

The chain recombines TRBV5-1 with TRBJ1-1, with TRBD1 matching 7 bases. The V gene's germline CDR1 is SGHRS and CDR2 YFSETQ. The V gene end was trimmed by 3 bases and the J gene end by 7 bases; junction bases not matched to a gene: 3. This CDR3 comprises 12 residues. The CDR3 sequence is CASSSPGGEAFF. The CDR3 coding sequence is TGCGCCAGCAGCTCCCCAGGGGGTGAAGCTTTCTTT.